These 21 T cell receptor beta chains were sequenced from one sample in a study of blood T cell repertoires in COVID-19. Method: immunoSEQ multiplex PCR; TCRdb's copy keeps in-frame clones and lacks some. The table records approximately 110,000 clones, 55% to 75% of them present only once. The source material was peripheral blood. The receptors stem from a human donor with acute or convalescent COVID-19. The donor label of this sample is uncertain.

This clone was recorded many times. The CDR3 coding sequence is TGTGCCAGCAGTTACGGGCACACTGAAGCTTTCTTT. It translates to CASSYGHTEAFF. The chain carries TRBV6-5 and TRBJ1-1; D is undetermined. V shed 2 bases and J shed 3 bases, with 4 bases lying between them. Germline CDR1 reads MNHEY; CDR2 reads SVGAGI. The CDR3 has 12 amino acids.

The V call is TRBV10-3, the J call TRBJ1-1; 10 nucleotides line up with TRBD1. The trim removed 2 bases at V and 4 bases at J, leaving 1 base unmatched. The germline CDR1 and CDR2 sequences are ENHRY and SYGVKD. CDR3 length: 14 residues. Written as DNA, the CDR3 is TGTGCCATCAGTGAGCGGACAGGGGGCACTGAAGCTTTCTTT. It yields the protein CAISERTGGTEAFF.

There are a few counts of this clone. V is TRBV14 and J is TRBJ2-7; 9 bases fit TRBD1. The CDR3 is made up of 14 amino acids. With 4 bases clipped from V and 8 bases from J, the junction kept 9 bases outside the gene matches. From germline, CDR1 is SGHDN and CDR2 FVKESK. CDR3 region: CASSRLSGTGKQYF. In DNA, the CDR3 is TGTGCCAGCAGCCGCCTGTCCGGGACAGGGAAGCAGTACTTC.

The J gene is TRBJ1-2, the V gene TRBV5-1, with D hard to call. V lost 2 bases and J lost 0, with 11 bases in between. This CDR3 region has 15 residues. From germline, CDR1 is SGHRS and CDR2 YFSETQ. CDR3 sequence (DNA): TGCGCCAGCAGCTTTTCAGGAGGGACTAACTATGGCTACACCTTC. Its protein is CASSFSGGTNYGYTF.

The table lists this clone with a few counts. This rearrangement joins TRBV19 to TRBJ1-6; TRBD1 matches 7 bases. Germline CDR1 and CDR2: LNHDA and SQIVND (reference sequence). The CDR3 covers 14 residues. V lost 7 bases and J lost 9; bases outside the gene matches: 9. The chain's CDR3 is CASNPTGWGSPLHF. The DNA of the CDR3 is TGTGCCAGTAACCCGACAGGGTGGGGTTCACCCCTCCACTTT.

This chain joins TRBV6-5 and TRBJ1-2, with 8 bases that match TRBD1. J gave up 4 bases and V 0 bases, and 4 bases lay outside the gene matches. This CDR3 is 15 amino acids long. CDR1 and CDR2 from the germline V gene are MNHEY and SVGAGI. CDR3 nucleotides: TGTGCCAGCAGTTACTCGAGGGGACAGGTCTATGGCTACACCTTC. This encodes CASSYSRGQVYGYTF.

CDR3 coding DNA: TGTGCCAGCAGCTCGACAGGGACAGGGGACACTGAAGCTTTCTTT. The encoded protein is CASSSTGTGDTEAFF. V gene TRBV7-2 combines with J gene TRBJ1-1, with 10 bases fitting TRBD1. CDR3 length: 15 amino acids. J lost 3 bases, V lost 4 bases, and 5 bases had no gene match. CDR1 is SGHTA, CDR2 FQGNSA, per germline.

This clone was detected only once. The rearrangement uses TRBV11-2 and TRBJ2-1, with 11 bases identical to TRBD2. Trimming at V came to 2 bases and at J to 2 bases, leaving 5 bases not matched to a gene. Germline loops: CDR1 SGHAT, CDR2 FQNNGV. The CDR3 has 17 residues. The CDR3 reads CASSLLIAGGAYNEQFF. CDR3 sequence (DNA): TGTGCCAGCAGCTTACTCATAGCGGGGGGGGCCTACAATGAGCAGTTCTTC.

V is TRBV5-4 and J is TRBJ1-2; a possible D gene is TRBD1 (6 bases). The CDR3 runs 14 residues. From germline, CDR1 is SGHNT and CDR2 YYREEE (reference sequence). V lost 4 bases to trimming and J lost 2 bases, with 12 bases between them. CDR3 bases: TGTGCCAGCAGCATTTCCGACAGGAACTATGGCTACACCTTC. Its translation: CASSISDRNYGYTF.

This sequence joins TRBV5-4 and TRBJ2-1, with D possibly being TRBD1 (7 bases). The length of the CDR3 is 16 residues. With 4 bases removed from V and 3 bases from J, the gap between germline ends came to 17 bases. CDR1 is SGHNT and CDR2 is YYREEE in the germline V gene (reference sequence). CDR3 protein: CASSAFQGGGYNEQFF. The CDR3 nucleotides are TGTGCCAGCAGCGCCTTTCAGGGGGGCGGCTACAATGAGCAGTTCTTC.

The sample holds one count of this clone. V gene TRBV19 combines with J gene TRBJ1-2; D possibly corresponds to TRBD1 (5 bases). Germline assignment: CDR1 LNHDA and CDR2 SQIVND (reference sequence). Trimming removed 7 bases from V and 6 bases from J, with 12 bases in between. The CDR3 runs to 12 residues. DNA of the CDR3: TGTGCCAGTAACAACCTAGGGGATGGCTACACCTTC. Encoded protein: CASNNLGDGYTF.

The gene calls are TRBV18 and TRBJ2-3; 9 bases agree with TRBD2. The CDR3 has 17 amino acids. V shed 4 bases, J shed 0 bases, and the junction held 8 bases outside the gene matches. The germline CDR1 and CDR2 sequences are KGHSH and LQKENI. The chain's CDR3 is CASSRFLTSGSTDTQYF. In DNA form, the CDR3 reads TGTGCCAGCTCACGTTTCCTGACTAGCGGAAGCACAGATACGCAGTATTTT.

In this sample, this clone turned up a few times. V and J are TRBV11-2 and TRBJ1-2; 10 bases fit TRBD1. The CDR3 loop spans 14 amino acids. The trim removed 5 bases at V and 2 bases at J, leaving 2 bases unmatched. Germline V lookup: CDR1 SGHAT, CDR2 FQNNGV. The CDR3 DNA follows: TGTGCCAGCAGCCCGGGACAGGGGAACTATGGCTACACCTTC. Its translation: CASSPGQGNYGYTF.

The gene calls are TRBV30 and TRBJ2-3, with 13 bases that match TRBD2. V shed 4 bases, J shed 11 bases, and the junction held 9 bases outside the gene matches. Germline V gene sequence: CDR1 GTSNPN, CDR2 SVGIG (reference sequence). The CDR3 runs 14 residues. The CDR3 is CAWIGTSGVMGQYF. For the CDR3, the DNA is TGTGCCTGGATTGGGACTAGCGGGGTTATGGGGCAGTATTTT.

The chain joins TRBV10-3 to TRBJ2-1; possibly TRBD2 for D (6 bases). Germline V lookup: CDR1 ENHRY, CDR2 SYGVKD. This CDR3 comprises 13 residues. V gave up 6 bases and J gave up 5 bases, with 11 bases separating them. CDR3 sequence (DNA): TGTGCCATCAGGGCCAGCGGGCACAATGAGCAGTTCTTC. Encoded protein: CAIRASGHNEQFF.

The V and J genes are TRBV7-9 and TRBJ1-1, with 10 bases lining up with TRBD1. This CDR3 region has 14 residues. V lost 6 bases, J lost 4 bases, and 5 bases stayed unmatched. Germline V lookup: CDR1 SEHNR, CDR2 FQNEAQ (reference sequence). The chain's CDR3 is CASSSDRGTTEAFF. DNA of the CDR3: TGTGCCAGCAGTTCGGACAGGGGGACCACTGAAGCTTTCTTT. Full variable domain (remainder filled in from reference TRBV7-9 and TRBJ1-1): DTGVSQNPRHKITKRGQNVTFRCDPISEHNRLYWYRQTLGQGPEFLTYFQNEAQLEKSRLLSDRFSAERPKGSFSTLEIQRTEQGDSAMYLCASSSDRGTTEAFFGQGTRLTVV.

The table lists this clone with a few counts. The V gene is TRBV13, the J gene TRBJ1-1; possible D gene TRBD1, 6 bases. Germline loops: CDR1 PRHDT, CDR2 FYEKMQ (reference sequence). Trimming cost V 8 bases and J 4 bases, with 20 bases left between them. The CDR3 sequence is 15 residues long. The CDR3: CASSRGGGLGTEAFF. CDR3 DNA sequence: TGTGCCAGCTCCCGTGGGGGGGGCTTGGGCACTGAAGCTTTCTTT.

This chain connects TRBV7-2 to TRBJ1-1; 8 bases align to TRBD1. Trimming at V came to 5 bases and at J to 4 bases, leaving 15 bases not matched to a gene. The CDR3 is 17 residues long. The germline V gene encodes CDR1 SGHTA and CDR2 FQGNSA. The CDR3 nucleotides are TGTGCCAGCAGCATAGGTCGGACAGGGCTGGTGGGCACTGAAGCTTTCTTT. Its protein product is CASSIGRTGLVGTEAFF.

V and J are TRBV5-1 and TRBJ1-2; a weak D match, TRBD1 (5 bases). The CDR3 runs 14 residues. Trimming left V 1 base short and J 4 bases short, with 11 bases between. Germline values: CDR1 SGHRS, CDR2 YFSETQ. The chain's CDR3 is CASSLSAGLYGYTF. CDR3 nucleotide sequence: TGCGCCAGCAGCTTGTCTGCAGGGCTCTATGGCTACACCTTC.

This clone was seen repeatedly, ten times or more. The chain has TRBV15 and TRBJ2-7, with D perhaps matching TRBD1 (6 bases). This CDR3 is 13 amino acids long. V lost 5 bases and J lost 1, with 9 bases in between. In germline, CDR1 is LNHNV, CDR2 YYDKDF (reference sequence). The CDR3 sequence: CATSAGQSYEQYF. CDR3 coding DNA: TGTGCCACCAGCGCTGGACAGTCCTACGAGCAGTACTTC.

The CDR3 coding sequence is TGTGCCAGCAGCCCTCCCACAGGGGGCTATGAAAAACTGTTTTTT. Translating it yields CASSPPTGGYEKLFF. V is TRBV28 and J is TRBJ1-4, with 9 bases lining up with TRBD1. Per germline, CDR1 MDHEN and CDR2 SYDVKM. V shed 6 bases and J 6 bases; nucleotides not matched to a gene: 8. This CDR3 region has 15 residues.